This T cell receptor (beta chain) was sequenced during a study of shared clonotypes between healthy human individuals. Of note for this clone: Antigen: not known.

Regarding the study as a whole: Memory subsets had estimated richness that was generally smaller than that of naive subsets.

V lost 1 base and J 5 bases, leaving 13 bases between the germline ends. Germline CDR1 is SGDLS and CDR2 is YYNGEE. The CDR3 covers 15 residues. Clones were read by immunoSEQ multiplex PCR, and TCRdb kept only the in-frame ones, dropping some. This sample has a few million clones; 80% to 95% occur once, and the top ten carry around 0.4%. The V gene is TRBV9, the J gene TRBJ2-1; D is ambiguous. The origin of this receptor is a man aged 18 to 30 in good health. Some clones in this sample may be carry-over from other donors' samples. Sequenced: naive CD4+ T cells from PBMCs. The subset here: CD45RA+ positively selected. The DNA for the CDR3 is TGTGCCAGCAGCGTATTCGGGCAGCTACACAATGAGCAGTTCTTC. The encoded protein is CASSVFGQLHNEQFF. Based on the CDR3 plus reference TRBV9 and TRBJ2-1, the full variable domain is DSGVTQTPKHLITATGQRVTLRCSPRSGDLSVYWYQQSLDQGLQFLIQYYNGEERAKGNILERFSAQQFPDLHSELNLSSLELGDSALYFCASSVFGQLHNEQFFGPGTRLTVL.